This is a list of T cell receptor beta chains from one sample in a study of vaccination and CD4 T cells after COVID-19. Using its own MiXCR run on the PCR reads, TCRdb lists one record per CDR3 protein. This table has 7,500 to 9,500 distinct CDR3 sequences, under 45% appearing once. Their target antigens are unknown. Source material: CD4+ T cells from blood, cultured in vitro. These receptors all stem from a human donor in good health. Each CDR3 is given with its conserved first and last residue. Only some rows state a clone size, as once, few, many or a class for expanded clones.

clone size | J gene | V gene | CDR3 protein
- | TRBJ1-2 | TRBV6-5 | CASSSQGGIYGYTF
- | TRBJ2-5 | TRBV20-1 | CSAAEKGTGVAETQYF
- | TRBJ1-2 | TRBV28 | CASSTGGAGYGYTF
- | TRBJ1-1 | TRBV19 | CASSIAGRPPTPFF
- | TRBJ2-7 | TRBV21-1 | CASSKEYGGDTLGEQYF
- | TRBJ1-2 | TRBV20-1 | CSARDHTASIGYGYTF
- | TRBJ1-1 | TRBV7-8 | CASSVDRGMDFF
- | TRBJ2-7 | TRBV27 | CASSRLGGARDEQYF
- | TRBJ1-5 | TRBV19 | CASSLPGQPQHF
- | TRBJ1-2 | TRBV24-1 | CATSDSNYGYTF
- | TRBJ1-5 | TRBV6-2/TRBV6-3 | CASRTTVYSNQPQHF
few | TRBJ2-4 | TRBV27 | CASSFPGGAKNIQYF
- | TRBJ1-1 | TRBV20-1 | CSARVGQMNTEAFF
- | TRBJ2-3 | TRBV19 | CASKRQAGTDTQYF
- | TRBJ1-2 | TRBV20-1 | CSARVVGTGGYYGYTF
- | TRBJ1-6 | TRBV4-3 | CASSQDPPPGQAFNSPLHF
- | TRBJ2-1 | TRBV6-1 | CASSEGLVANNEQFF
- | TRBJ1-2 | TRBV20-1 | CSASHLQGADGYTF
- | TRBJ1-2 | TRBV6-1 | CATIRPAGHNYGYTF
- | TRBJ2-3 | TRBV7-2 | CASIKHSGGAADTQYF
- | TRBJ2-2 | TRBV7-8 | CASSLAQAAGTGELFF
once | TRBJ1-1 | TRBV12-3/TRBV12-4 | CASNKRDSGAEAFF
few | TRBJ2-5 | TRBV27 | CASSFAGGSETQYF
few | TRBJ2-2 | TRBV5-4 | CASSRDLPTGELFF
few | TRBJ1-5 | TRBV19 | CASSINRDASNQPQHF
few | TRBJ2-5 | TRBV6-2/TRBV6-3 | CASSFPLSGGAEETQYF
- | TRBJ2-1 | TRBV20-1 | CSAQGGTSGRARFLDEQFF
large | TRBJ1-1 | TRBV20-1 | CSAGIRGSGEAFF
few | TRBJ1-4 | TRBV20-1 | CSAREGSWNEKLFF
- | TRBJ1-4 | TRBV18 | CASSSFPGTHWMELFF
few | TRBJ1-2 | TRBV6-5 | CASSYSATANYGYTF
few | TRBJ1-2 | TRBV30 | CAWSQDPSYGYTF